The 17 T cell receptor beta chains given below trace back to one sample, sequenced in a study of cytomegalovirus exposure and HLA in healthy donors. The PCR employed 60 Vbeta primers together with 13 Jbeta primers. The table came from immunoSEQ multiplex PCR; TCRdb's copy has only in-frame clones and leaves some out. The sample carries 160,000 or so clones, 80% to 90% recorded once. Sequenced material: PBMCs. All receptors derive from a woman in her twenties or thirties in good health and CMV-seropositive.

The V call is TRBV25-1, the J call TRBJ1-1; D ambiguous. V was pared by 6 bases and J by 5 bases, with 10 bases between. The CDR3 consists of 12 residues. The germline V gene has CDR1 MGHDK and CDR2 SYGVNS. The CDR3 nucleotides are TGTGCCAGCAGAGAGAAGTCTACTGAAGCTTTCTTT. Translation gives CASREKSTEAFF.

The rearrangement links TRBV7-9 to TRBJ1-5; D might be TRBD1 (6 bases). V lost 5 bases to trimming and J lost 4 bases, with 15 bases between them. The germline V gene has CDR1 SEHNR and CDR2 FQNEAQ (reference sequence). The CDR3 consists of 15 residues. This chain's CDR3 is CASSRTAPGNQPQHF. For the CDR3, the DNA is TGTGCCAGCAGCCGGACAGCCCCAGGTAATCAGCCCCAGCATTTT.

The CDR3 protein is CASSARQGRSDTQYF. DNA for the CDR3: TGTGCCAGCAGCGCCCGACAGGGTAGATCAGATACGCAGTATTTT. The J gene is TRBJ2-3, the V gene TRBV9, with 7 bases that match TRBD1. Losses at the gene ends were 3 bases for V and 4 bases for J; bases not matched to a gene: 8. This CDR3 is built from 15 residues. Germline lookup yields CDR1 SGDLS and CDR2 YYNGEE.

As DNA, the CDR3 is TGTGCCAGCAGCCAACGGGGGGGTGATTCACCCCTCCACTTT. Protein product: CASSQRGGDSPLHF. V usage is TRBV11-1 and J usage is TRBJ1-6; possible D gene TRBD1, 5 bases. V was pared by 5 bases and J by 8 bases, with 13 bases between. The CDR3 consists of 14 residues. Germline-derived CDR1 and CDR2 are SGHAT and FQDESV (reference sequence). The full variable domain, its missing parts supplied by reference TRBV11-1 and TRBJ1-6, is EAEVAQSPRYKITEKSQAVAFWCDPISGHATLYWYRQILGQGPELLVQFQDESVVDDSQLPKDRFSAERLKGVDSTLKIQPAELGDSAMYLCASSQRGGDSPLHFGNGTRLTVT.

The gene calls are TRBV5-5 and TRBJ1-2; 8 positions agree with TRBD1. Per germline, CDR1 SGHKS and CDR2 YYEKEE (reference sequence). V shed 3 bases and J 3 bases; nucleotides not matched to a gene: 4. The CDR3 runs to 14 residues. The CDR3, as DNA: TGTGCCAGCAGCTCAGGGGGCGGGTACTATGGCTACACCTTC. As protein: CASSSGGGYYGYTF.

This sequence joins TRBV29-1 and TRBJ1-4; 7 nucleotides align to TRBD1. CDR1 and CDR2 from the germline V gene are SQVTM and ANQGSEA. The CDR3 extends over 13 amino acids. The V segment lost 7 bases and the J segment 1 base; nucleotides outside the gene matches: 3. The CDR3 region is CSAGDRTNEKLFF. CDR3 DNA: TGCAGCGCCGGGGACAGAACTAATGAAAAACTGTTTTTT.

The V gene is TRBV10-3, the J gene TRBJ2-3; 7 nucleotides agree with TRBD2. The CDR3 is 15 amino acids. Losses at the gene ends were 6 bases for V and 0 bases for J; bases not matched to a gene: 6. Germline loops: CDR1 ENHRY, CDR2 SYGVKD. In nucleotides, the CDR3 is TGTGCCATCAGCGGGGGGACTTCTAGCACAGATACGCAGTATTTT. Its protein product is CAISGGTSSTDTQYF.

The V and J genes are TRBV28 and TRBJ2-7, with D uncertain. Trimming cost V 6 bases and J 2 bases, with 14 bases left between them. Germline V gene sequence: CDR1 MDHEN, CDR2 SYDVKM. CDR3 size: 14 residues. Written as DNA, the CDR3 is TGTGCCAGCAGGCCAACAGAGATAACCTACGAGCAGTACTTC. This gives the protein CASRPTEITYEQYF.

The chain combines TRBV28 with TRBJ2-1; D gene uncertain. Germline assignment: CDR1 MDHEN and CDR2 SYDVKM. Between the trimmed V and J ends, which lost 8 bases and 6 bases, there was a span of 17 bases. The CDR3 extends over 14 amino acids. In DNA form, the CDR3 reads TGTGCCAGCGCCCTGCTGGAGTACGGCAATGAGCAGTTCTTC. Encoded protein: CASALLEYGNEQFF.

Of note for this clone: At one end the junction does not follow the germline gene, possibly because of a read error. The chain uses TRBV11-1 and TRBJ2-3; D is uncertain. From germline, CDR1 is SGHAT and CDR2 FQDESV (reference sequence). This CDR3 has 14 amino acids. The DNA of the CDR3 is TGTGCCAGCAGCTTAGAGGCAGGCACAGATGCGCAGTATTTT. This sequence encodes CASSLEAGTDAQYF.

This clone was counted a single time. The chain employs TRBV10-3 and TRBJ1-6; possible D gene TRBD1, 6 bases. This CDR3 contains 14 residues. From germline, CDR1 is ENHRY and CDR2 SYGVKD. Trimming pared 3 bases from V and 7 bases from J, leaving 10 bases between. CDR3: CAISDQGWNSPLHF. The CDR3 DNA reads TGTGCCATCAGTGATCAGGGGTGGAATTCACCCCTCCACTTT.

As regards this clone: The identical CDR3 is also encoded by other nucleotide sequences in the sample. V usage is TRBV5-4 and J usage is TRBJ2-1, with 10 bases fitting TRBD2. CDR3 length: 16 residues. Germline trimming cut 0 bases from V and 2 bases from J; bases unmatched to any gene: 2. Germline V lookup: CDR1 SGHNT, CDR2 YYREEE (reference sequence). In DNA, the CDR3 is TGTGCCAGCAGCTTGGGTCTAGCGGGGGCCTACAATGAGCAGTTCTTC. Protein product: CASSLGLAGAYNEQFF. The whole variable domain, filled in from reference TRBV5-4 and TRBJ2-1, reads ETGVTQSPTHLIKTRGQQVTLRCSSQSGHNTVSWYQQALGQGPQFIFQYYREEENGRGNFPPRFSGLQFPNYSSELNVNALELDDSALYLCASSLGLAGAYNEQFFGPGTRLTVL.

As to this clone: The identical CDR3 is also encoded by other nucleotide sequences in the sample. V and J are TRBV6-5 and TRBJ1-3; no reliable D call. This CDR3 is built from 15 residues. Trimming shortened V by 2 bases and J by 0 bases, and 8 bases separated the two germline ends. Per the germline V gene, CDR1 is MNHEY and CDR2 is SVGAGI. The CDR3 is CASSYASSSGNTIYF. CDR3 sequence (DNA): TGTGCCAGCAGTTACGCTAGCAGCTCTGGAAACACCATATATTTT.

The table lists this clone with a count of one. The genes are TRBV10-3 and TRBJ1-2, with 8 positions matching TRBD1. The ends lost 4 bases at V and 6 bases at J; junction bases unmatched: 7. Germline CDR1 reads ENHRY; CDR2 reads SYGVKD. This CDR3 is 14 amino acids long. Written as DNA, the CDR3 is TGTGCCATCAGTGGGGTCTGGGGACAGGATGGCTACACCTTC. It specifies CAISGVWGQDGYTF.

The chain couples TRBV7-9 to TRBJ2-3; TRBD2 matches at 9 bases. V was pared by 2 bases and J by 3 bases, with 3 bases of the junction left unmatched. CDR3 size: 15 residues. Germline CDR1 SEHNR, CDR2 FQNEAQ (reference sequence). The CDR3 region is CASSLSSGKTDTQYF. For the CDR3, the DNA is TGTGCCAGCAGCTTATCTAGCGGGAAAACAGATACGCAGTATTTT.

The chain couples TRBV4-1 to TRBJ2-3, with D tentatively TRBD2 (6 bases). With 1 base removed from V and 2 bases from J, the gap between germline ends came to 16 bases. The germline CDR1 and CDR2 sequences are MGHRA and YSYEKL. The CDR3 length is 17 residues. The CDR3: CASSQAGTSTFTDTQYF. DNA of the CDR3: TGCGCCAGCAGCCAAGCTGGGACTTCTACTTTCACAGATACGCAGTATTTT.

The rearrangement joins TRBV9 to TRBJ2-7; 9 positions agree with TRBD1. Germline V gene data show CDR1 as SGDLS and CDR2 as YYNGEE. With 3 bases clipped from V and 4 bases from J, the junction kept 11 bases outside the gene matches. This CDR3 is built from 16 residues. CDR3 bases: TGTGCCAGCAGCGCACTCGAAGGACAGGGGAGGTACGAGCAGTACTTC. Translated, it gives CASSALEGQGRYEQYF.